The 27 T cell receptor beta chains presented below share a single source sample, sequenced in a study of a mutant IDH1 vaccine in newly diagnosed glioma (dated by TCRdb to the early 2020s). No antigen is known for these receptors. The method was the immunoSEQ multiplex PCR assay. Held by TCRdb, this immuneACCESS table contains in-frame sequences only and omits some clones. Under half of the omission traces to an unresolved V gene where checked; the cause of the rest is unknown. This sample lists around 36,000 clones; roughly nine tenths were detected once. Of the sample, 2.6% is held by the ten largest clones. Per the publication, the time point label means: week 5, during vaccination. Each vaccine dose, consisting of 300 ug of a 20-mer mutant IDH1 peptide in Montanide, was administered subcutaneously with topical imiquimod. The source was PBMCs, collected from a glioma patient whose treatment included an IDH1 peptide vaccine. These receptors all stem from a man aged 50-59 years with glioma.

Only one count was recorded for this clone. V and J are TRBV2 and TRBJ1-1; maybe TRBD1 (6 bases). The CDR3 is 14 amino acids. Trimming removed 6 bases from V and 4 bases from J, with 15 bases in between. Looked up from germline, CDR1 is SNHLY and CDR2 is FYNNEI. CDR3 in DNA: TGTGCCAGCAGGGGGGGCACCGGAGGCACTGAAGCTTTCTTT. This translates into CASRGGTGGTEAFF.

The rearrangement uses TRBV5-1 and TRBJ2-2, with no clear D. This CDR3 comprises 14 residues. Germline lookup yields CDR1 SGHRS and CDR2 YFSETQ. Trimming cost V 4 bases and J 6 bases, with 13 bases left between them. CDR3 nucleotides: TGCGCCAGCAGCCCAGTAGTAAGCGCCGGGGAGCTGTTTTTT. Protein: CASSPVVSAGELFF.

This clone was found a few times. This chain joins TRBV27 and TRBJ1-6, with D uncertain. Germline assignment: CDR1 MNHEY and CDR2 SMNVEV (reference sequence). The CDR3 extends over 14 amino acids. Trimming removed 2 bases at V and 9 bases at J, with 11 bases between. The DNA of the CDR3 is TGTGCCAGCAGTTTACAATGGGAGGGTTCACCCCTCCACTTT. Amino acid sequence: CASSLQWEGSPLHF.

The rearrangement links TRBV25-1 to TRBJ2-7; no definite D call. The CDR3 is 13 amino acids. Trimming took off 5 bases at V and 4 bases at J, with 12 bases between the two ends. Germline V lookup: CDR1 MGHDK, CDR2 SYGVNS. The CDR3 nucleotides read TGTGCCAGCAGTCCCTCAAACTGGTACGAGCAGTACTTC. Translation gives CASSPSNWYEQYF.

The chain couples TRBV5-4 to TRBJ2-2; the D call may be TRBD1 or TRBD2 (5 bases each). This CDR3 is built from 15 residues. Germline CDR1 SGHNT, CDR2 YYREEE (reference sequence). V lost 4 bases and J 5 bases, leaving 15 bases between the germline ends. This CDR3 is CASSKPGRETGELFF. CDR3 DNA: TGTGCCAGCAGCAAACCAGGGAGAGAAACCGGGGAGCTGTTTTTT.

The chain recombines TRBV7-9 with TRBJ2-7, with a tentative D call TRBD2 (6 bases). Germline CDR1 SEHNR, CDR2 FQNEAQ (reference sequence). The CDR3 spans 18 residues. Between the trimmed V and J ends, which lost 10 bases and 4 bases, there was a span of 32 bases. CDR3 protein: CANKAGFRPQRATYEQYF. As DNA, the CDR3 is TGTGCCAACAAAGCCGGCTTCAGGCCCCAGCGGGCTACTTACGAGCAGTACTTC.

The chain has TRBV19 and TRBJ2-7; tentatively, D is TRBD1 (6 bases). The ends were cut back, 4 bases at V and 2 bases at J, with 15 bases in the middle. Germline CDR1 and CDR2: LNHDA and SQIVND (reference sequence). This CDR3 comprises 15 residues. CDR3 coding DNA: TGTGCCAGTAGTAGCCTCACAGGGCCAACCTACGAGCAGTACTTC. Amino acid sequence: CASSSLTGPTYEQYF.

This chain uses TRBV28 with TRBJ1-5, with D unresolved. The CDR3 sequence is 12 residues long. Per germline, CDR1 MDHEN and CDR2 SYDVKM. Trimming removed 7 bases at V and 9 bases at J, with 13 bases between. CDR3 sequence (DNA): TGTGCCAGCAACCGAACACGGCGGCCCCAGCATTTT. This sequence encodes CASNRTRRPQHF. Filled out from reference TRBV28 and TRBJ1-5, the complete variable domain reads DVKVTQSSRYLVKRTGEKVFLECVQDMDHENMFWYRQDPGLGLRLIYFSYDVKMKEKGDIPEGYSVSREKKERFSLILESASTNQTSMYLCASNRTRRPQHFGDGTRLSIL.

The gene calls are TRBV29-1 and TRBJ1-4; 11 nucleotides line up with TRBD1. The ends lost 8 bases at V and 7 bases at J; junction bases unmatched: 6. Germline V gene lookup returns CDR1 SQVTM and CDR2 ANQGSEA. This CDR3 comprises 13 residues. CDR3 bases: TGCAGCTTTACCGGGACAGGGGGTGAAAAACTGTTTTTT. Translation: CSFTGTGGEKLFF.

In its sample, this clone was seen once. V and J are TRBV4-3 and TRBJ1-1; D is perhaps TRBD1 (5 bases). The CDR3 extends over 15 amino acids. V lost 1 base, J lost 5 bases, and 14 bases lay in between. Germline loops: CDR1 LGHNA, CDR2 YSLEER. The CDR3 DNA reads TGCGCCAGCAGCCAAGGCTGGCAGGGCCGGACTGAAGCTTTCTTT. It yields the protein CASSQGWQGRTEAFF.

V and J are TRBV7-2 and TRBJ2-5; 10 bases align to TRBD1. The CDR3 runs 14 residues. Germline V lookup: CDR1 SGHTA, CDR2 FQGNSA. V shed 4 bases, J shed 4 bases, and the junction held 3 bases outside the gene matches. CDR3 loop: CASSYRTGGETQYF. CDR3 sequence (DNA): TGTGCCAGCAGCTACCGGACAGGGGGAGAGACCCAGTACTTC.

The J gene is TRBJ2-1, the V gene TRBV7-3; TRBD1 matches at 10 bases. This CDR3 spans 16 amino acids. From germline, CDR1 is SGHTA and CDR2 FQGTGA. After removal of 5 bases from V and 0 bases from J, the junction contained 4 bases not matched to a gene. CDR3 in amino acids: CASSLRDRGSYNEQFF. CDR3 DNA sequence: TGTGCCAGCAGCCTCCGGGACAGGGGCTCCTACAATGAGCAGTTCTTC.

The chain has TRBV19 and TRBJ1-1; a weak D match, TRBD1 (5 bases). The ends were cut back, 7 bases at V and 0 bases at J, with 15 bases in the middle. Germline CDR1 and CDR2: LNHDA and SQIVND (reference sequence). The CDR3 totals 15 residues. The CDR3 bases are TGTGCCAGTAAGAGGGAGGGGACGCTGAACACTGAAGCTTTCTTT. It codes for CASKREGTLNTEAFF.

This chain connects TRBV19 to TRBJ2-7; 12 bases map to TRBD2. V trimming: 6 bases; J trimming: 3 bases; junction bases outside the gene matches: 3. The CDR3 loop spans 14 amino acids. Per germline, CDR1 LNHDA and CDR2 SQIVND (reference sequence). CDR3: CASRLAGGDYEQYF. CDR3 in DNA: TGTGCCAGTAGACTAGCGGGAGGCGACTACGAGCAGTACTTC.

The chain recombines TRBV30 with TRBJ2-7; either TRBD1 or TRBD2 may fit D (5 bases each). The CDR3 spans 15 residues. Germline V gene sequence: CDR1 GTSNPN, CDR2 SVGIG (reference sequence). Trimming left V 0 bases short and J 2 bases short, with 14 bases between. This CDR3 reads CAWSVHGTDPYEQYF. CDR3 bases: TGTGCCTGGAGTGTACACGGGACGGACCCCTACGAGCAGTACTTC.

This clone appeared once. The CDR3 bases are TGCGCCAGCAGCCCATCGACAGGTTACCTCGGGGGCTATGGCTACACCTTC. Translation gives CASSPSTGYLGGYGYTF. This rearrangement joins TRBV4-1 to TRBJ1-2, with TRBD1 as a possible D gene (6 bases). This CDR3 has 17 amino acids. Germline V gives CDR1 MGHRA, CDR2 YSYEKL. Between the trimmed V and J ends, which lost 4 bases and 4 bases, there was a span of 22 bases.

The CDR3 spells CASRASSGNTIYF. DNA of the CDR3: TGCGCCAGCAGGGCCTCCTCTGGAAACACCATATATTTT. J is TRBJ1-3 and V is TRBV10-2; D ambiguous. Trimming removed 6 bases at V and 0 bases at J, with 6 bases between. This CDR3 is 13 amino acids long. Germline V gives CDR1 WSHSY, CDR2 SAAADI.

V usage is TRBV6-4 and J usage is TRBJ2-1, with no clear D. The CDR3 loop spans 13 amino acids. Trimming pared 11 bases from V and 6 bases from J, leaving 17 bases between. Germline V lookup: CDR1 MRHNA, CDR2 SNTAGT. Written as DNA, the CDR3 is TGTGCCCGAAGAGGATCCACCTGCAATGAGCAGTTCTTC. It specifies CARRGSTCNEQFF.

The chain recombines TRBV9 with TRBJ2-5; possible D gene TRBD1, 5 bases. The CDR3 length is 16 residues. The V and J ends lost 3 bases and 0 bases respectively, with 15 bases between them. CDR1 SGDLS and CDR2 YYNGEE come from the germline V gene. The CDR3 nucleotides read TGTGCCAGCAGCGCCTACGAACAGGAATACCAAGAGACCCAGTACTTC. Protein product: CASSAYEQEYQETQYF. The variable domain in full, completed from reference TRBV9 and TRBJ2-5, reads DSGVTQTPKHLITATGQRVTLRCSPRSGDLSVYWYQQSLDQGLQFLIQYYNGEERAKGNILERFSAQQFPDLHSELNLSSLELGDSALYFCASSAYEQEYQETQYFGPGTRLLVL.

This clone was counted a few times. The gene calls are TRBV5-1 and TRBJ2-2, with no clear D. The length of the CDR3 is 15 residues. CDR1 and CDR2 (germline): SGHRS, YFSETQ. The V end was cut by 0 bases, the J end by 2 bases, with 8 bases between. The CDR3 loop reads CASSLDSFNTGELFF. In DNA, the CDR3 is TGCGCCAGCAGCTTGGACAGCTTCAACACCGGGGAGCTGTTTTTT.

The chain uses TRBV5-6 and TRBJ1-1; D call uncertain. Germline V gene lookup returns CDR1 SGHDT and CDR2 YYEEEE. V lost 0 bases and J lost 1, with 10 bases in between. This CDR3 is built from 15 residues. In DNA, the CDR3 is TGTGCCAGCAGCTTGGTGATGGCGGCGAACACTGAAGCTTTCTTT. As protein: CASSLVMAANTEAFF.

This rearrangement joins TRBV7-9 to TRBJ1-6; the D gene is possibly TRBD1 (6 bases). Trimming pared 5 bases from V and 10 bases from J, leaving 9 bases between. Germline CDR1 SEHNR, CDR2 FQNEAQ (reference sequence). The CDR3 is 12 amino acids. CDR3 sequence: CASSPGDSPLHF. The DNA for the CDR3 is TGTGCCAGCAGCCCAGGGGACTCACCCCTCCACTTT. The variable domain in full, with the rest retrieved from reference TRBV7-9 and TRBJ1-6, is DTGVSQNPRHKITKRGQNVTFRCDPISEHNRLYWYRQTLGQGPEFLTYFQNEAQLEKSRLLSDRFSAERPKGSFSTLEIQRTEQGDSAMYLCASSPGDSPLHFGNGTRLTVT.

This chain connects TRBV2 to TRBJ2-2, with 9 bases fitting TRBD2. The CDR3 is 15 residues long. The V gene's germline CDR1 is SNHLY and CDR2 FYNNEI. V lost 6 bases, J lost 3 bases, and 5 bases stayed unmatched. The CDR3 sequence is CASRIAGVDTGELFF. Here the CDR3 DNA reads TGTGCCAGCAGGATAGCGGGAGTGGACACCGGGGAGCTGTTTTTT.

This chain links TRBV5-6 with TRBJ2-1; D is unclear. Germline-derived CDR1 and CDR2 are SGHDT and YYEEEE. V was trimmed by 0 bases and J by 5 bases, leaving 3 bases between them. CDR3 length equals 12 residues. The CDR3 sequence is CASSLADNEQFF. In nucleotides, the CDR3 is TGTGCCAGCAGCTTGGCTGACAATGAGCAGTTCTTC.

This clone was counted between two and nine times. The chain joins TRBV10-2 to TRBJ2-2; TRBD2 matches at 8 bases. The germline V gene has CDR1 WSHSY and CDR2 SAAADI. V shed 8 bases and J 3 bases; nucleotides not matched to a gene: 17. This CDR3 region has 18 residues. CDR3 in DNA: TGCGCCAGCGCGAGGAGACTAGCGCTCCGAGGGGACACCGGGGAGCTGTTTTTT. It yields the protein CASARRLALRGDTGELFF.

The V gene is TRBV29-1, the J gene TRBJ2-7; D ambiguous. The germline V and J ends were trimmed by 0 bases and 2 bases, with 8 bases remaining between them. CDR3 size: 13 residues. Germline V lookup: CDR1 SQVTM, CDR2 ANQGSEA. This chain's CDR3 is CSVEDNGPYEQYF. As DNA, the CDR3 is TGCAGCGTTGAAGATAATGGCCCCTACGAGCAGTACTTC.

The CDR3 nucleotides read TGTGCCAGCAGCGTCGGGAGGGGGCGAACAGATACGCAGTATTTT. Protein sequence: CASSVGRGRTDTQYF. The genes are TRBV5-8 and TRBJ2-3; tentatively, D is TRBD2 (8 bases). V was clipped by 4 bases and J by 3 bases, with 15 bases between them. The CDR3 contains 15 residues. Germline V CDR1 and CDR2: SGHTS, YDEGEE. The full variable domain, rest sourced from reference TRBV5-8 and TRBJ2-3, is EAGVTQSPTHLIKTRGQQATLRCSPISGHTSVYWYQQALGLGLQFLLWYDEGEERNRGNFPPRFSGRQFPNYSSELNVNALELEDSALYLCASSVGRGRTDTQYFGPGTRLTVL.